These 5 T cell receptor beta chains came from one sample sequenced in a study of OX40 agonist ivuxolimab in advanced cancers. Profiled with immunoSEQ multiplex PCR; TCRdb holds only in-frame clones, not every one. Of about 36,000 clones listed, 60% to 80% are singletons. Sample: CD4+ or CD8+ T cells sorted from blood, taken in a trial of the OX40 agonist ivuxolimab. These receptor sequences come from an adult with an advanced solid tumor such as melanoma, head and neck, liver or kidney cancer.

The CDR3 region is CASSPLRGVPYNEQFF. CDR3 DNA: TGTGCCAGCTCACCACTGCGGGGGGTACCTTACAATGAGCAGTTCTTC. The rearrangement uses TRBV18 and TRBJ2-1; 8 bases are a match to TRBD2. The CDR3 length is 16 residues. The V and J ends lost 1 base and 4 bases, in that order; junction bases with no gene match: 6. The germline V gene encodes CDR1 KGHSH and CDR2 LQKENI.

This clone occurred a few times. CDR3 protein: CASSEFGRAGDGYTF. As DNA, the CDR3 is TGTGCCAGCAGTGAATTTGGCAGGGCGGGGGATGGCTACACCTTC. V gene TRBV25-1 combines with J gene TRBJ1-2, with a tentative D call TRBD1 (5 bases). The CDR3 spans 15 residues. From germline, CDR1 is MGHDK and CDR2 SYGVNS. The ends were cut back, 1 base at V and 6 bases at J, with 15 bases in the middle.

The V gene is TRBV19, the J gene TRBJ2-7; D remains ambiguous. CDR1 is LNHDA and CDR2 is SQIVND in the germline V gene (reference sequence). CDR3 size: 15 residues. The V and J ends lost 0 bases and 0 bases respectively, with 9 bases between them. Written as DNA, the CDR3 is TGTGCCAGTAGTATAGAAGGCCGATACTCCTACGAGCAGTACTTC. It codes for CASSIEGRYSYEQYF.

The J gene is TRBJ1-1, the V gene TRBV28, with D unclear. This CDR3 contains 12 residues. Germline CDR1 and CDR2: MDHEN and SYDVKM. V was cut by 6 bases and J by 4 bases, with 9 bases left in between. CDR3: CASRLGGTEAFF. CDR3 coding DNA: TGTGCCAGCAGGCTCGGCGGCACTGAAGCTTTCTTT.

The chain carries TRBV9 and TRBJ2-1, with D possibly matching TRBD2 (5 bases). The CDR3 consists of 14 residues. The germline V gene encodes CDR1 SGDLS and CDR2 YYNGEE. The V gene lost 0 bases and the J gene lost 4 bases, with 8 bases spanning the gap. The CDR3 loop reads CASSVEDYYNEQFF. The CDR3 region has the DNA TGTGCCAGCAGCGTAGAAGACTATTACAATGAGCAGTTCTTC. The entire variable domain, with the rest obtained from reference TRBV9 and TRBJ2-1, is as follows: DSGVTQTPKHLITATGQRVTLRCSPRSGDLSVYWYQQSLDQGLQFLIQYYNGEERAKGNILERFSAQQFPDLHSELNLSSLELGDSALYFCASSVEDYYNEQFFGPGTRLTVL.